Following are 2 T cell receptor beta chains from one sample sequenced in a study of siplizumab effects on memory and regulatory T cells. Assay used: immunoSEQ multiplex PCR; TCRdb lists only in-frame clones, some missing. The data hold 87,000 or so clones, with about 90% observed a single time. The sample taken for sequencing was CD4+ T cells sorted from blood. Receptors originate from a human donor in good health.

The sample holds one count of this clone. The gene calls are TRBV9 and TRBJ2-3; 8 bases agree with TRBD2. The CDR3 loop spans 16 amino acids. V was pared by 3 bases and J by 0 bases, with 6 bases of the junction left unmatched. CDR1 is SGDLS, CDR2 YYNGEE, per germline. The CDR3 coding sequence is TGTGCCAGCAGCGCCATTAGCGGGGCGAGCACAGATACGCAGTATTTT. Translated, it gives CASSAISGASTDTQYF.

This chain links TRBV18 with TRBJ2-7; a possible D gene is TRBD1 (6 bases). Per germline, CDR1 KGHSH and CDR2 LQKENI. The CDR3 is made up of 14 amino acids. V lost 4 bases and J lost 2, with 12 bases in between. The CDR3 here is CASSLQGWPYEQYF. The CDR3 nucleotides are TGTGCCAGCTCACTACAGGGCTGGCCCTACGAGCAGTACTTC.